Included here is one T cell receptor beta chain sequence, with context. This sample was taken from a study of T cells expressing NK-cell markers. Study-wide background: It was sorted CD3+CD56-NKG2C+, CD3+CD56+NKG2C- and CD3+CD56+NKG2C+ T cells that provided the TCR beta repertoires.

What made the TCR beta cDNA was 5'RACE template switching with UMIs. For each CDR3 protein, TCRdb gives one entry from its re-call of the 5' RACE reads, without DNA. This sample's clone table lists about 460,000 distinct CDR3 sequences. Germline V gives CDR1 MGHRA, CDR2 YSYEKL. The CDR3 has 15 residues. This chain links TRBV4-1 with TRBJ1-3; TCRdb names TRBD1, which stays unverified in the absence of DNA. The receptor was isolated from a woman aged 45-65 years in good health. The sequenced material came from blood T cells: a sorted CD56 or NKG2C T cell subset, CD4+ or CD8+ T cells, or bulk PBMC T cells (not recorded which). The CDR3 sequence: CASNGQANSGNTIYF.